This is a list of T cell receptor beta chains from one sample in a study of shared clonotypes between healthy human individuals. This table comes from immunoSEQ multiplex PCR, and its TCRdb copy is limited to in-frame clones, with some not included. The profile shows hundreds of thousands of clones, more than 70% of them singletons. The sequenced material came from memory CD4+ T cells sorted from blood. These receptors all stem from a woman under 40 in good health. Both conserved end residues are trimmed from each CDR3.

TRBV29-1	TRBJ2-1	SVEAIYNEQF
TRBV10-2	TRBJ1-1	ASSVPGGRNTEAF
TRBV7-7	TRBJ2-7	ASSLGQGRSEQY
TRBV28	TRBJ2-5	ATMRDRQEETQY
TRBV6-1	TRBJ2-1	ASSEGSALYNEQF
TRBV13	TRBJ2-7	ASSLERNSYEQY
TRBV19	TRBJ2-7	ASSKPGELVQY
TRBV5-1	TRBJ2-2	ASSLEGLVTGELF
TRBV18	TRBJ1-5	ASSPGQGDNQPQH
TRBV4-2	TRBJ2-3	ASSQGALPDTQY
TRBV28	TRBJ2-3	ASSFRTLDRWDTQY
TRBV5-4	TRBJ1-2	ASSSQQVRYGYT
TRBV5-1	TRBJ1-2	ASSHTFPGLAARHFYYGYT
TRBV18	TRBJ1-1	ASSPQGGDTEAF
TRBV18	TRBJ1-6	ASSPQGGSPLH
TRBV27	TRBJ2-3	ASSLSRDTQY
TRBV19	TRBJ2-3	ASTDRSPTDTQY
TRBV10-3	TRBJ1-3	AISLEGNTIY
TRBV28	TRBJ2-4	ASSPWTAGGPNIQY
TRBV28	TRBJ1-3	ASSPLVSGNTIY
TRBV4-1	TRBJ2-7	ASSGQSEQY
TRBV6-6	TRBJ1-1	ASSYEVGEAF
TRBV28	TRBJ2-1	ASISPPSYNEQF
TRBV29-1	TRBJ2-7	SVQPWDREGEQY
TRBV6-5	TRBJ2-1	ASGLAFYNEQF
TRBV5-4	TRBJ1-1	ASSPRTGLNTEAF
TRBV11-2	TRBJ2-3	ASSLATRGPDTQY